This TCR beta chain originates from a study of T cells in Graves' hyperthyroidism and ophthalmopathy. This clonotype has a handful of counts. Amplified TCR beta CDR3 regions came from RNA transcripts. HTBI primers drove first-round RT-PCR of the TCR CDR3. One entry per CDR3 protein results from TCRdb running MiXCR on the multiplex PCR reads. Of 700,000 to 850,000 distinct CDR3 sequences detected, roughly a third appear once; the ten largest clones hold around a third. CDR1 and CDR2 from the germline V gene are SGHDT and YYEEEE. Trimming cost V 3 bases and J 4 bases, with 13 bases left between them. The CDR3 contains 14 residues.

Source material: blood. This chain joins TRBV5-6 and TRBJ1-2, with D maybe TRBD1 (5 bases). This TCR came from a woman in her 40s with Graves' hyperthyroidism. The CDR3: CASSSSGIVYGYTF. In nucleotides, the CDR3 is TGTGCCAGCAGCTCATCAGGGATAGTCTATGGCTACACCTTC.